Presented here are 24 T cell receptor beta chains from one specimen sequenced in a study of blood T cell repertoires in COVID-19. Only in-frame clones appear in the TCRdb table, and some are missing; sequencing was by immunoSEQ multiplex PCR. The sample has about 260,000 clones, around 90% seen once; the top ten hold less than 0.9%. Sequencing used PBMCs or T cells enriched from blood (not recorded which). Receptor source: a man aged 45-65 years who had been exposed to COVID-19.

The CDR3 sequence is CASSLKYGGDSYNEQFF. The CDR3 DNA reads TGTGCCAGCAGCTTAAAGTATGGCGGGGACTCCTACAATGAGCAGTTCTTC. This chain connects TRBV7-2 to TRBJ2-1; D possibly corresponds to TRBD2 (6 bases). V was trimmed by 2 bases and J by 0 bases, leaving 14 bases between them. The CDR3 loop spans 17 amino acids. Germline V CDR1 and CDR2: SGHTA, FQGNSA.

This clone was counted once. This sequence joins TRBV18 and TRBJ1-5, with 8 bases fitting TRBD1. Trimming took 6 bases from V and 7 from J; bases not matched to a gene: 8. Germline V gives CDR1 KGHSH, CDR2 LQKENI. The CDR3 covers 14 residues. The CDR3 here is CASSQGQGGQPQHF. CDR3 DNA sequence: TGTGCCAGCTCCCAAGGACAGGGAGGGCAGCCCCAGCATTTT.

This clone has just a few counts. V gene TRBV3-1 (or the pseudogene TRBV3-2) combines with J gene TRBJ1-3; D may be TRBD1 (5 bases). V gave up 5 bases and J gave up 4 bases, with 12 bases separating them. CDR3 length: 14 amino acids. Germline lookup yields CDR1 LGHDT and CDR2 YNNKEL (reference sequence). In nucleotides, the CDR3 is TGTGCCAGCAGCTTTCGGGGGTACGGAAACACCATATATTTT. Translation: CASSFRGYGNTIYF.

The chain couples TRBV19 to TRBJ2-5; 11 bases are shared with TRBD1. With 6 bases clipped from V and 5 bases from J, the junction kept 5 bases outside the gene matches. This CDR3 comprises 14 residues. Germline CDR1 LNHDA, CDR2 SQIVND (reference sequence). CDR3 amino acids: CASRRTGGPETQYF. The DNA for the CDR3 is TGTGCCAGTAGACGGACAGGGGGCCCGGAGACCCAGTACTTC.

V and J are TRBV19 and TRBJ1-6; perhaps TRBD1 as D (5 bases). Between the trimmed V and J ends, which lost 4 bases and 10 bases, there was a span of 11 bases. The CDR3 sequence is 13 residues long. The germline gives CDR1 LNHDA, CDR2 SQIVND (reference sequence). CDR3 sequence: CASSTRVFSPLHF. The DNA for the CDR3 is TGTGCCAGTAGTACCAGGGTATTCTCACCCCTCCACTTT.

The chain links TRBV5-4 to TRBJ2-3, with 9 bases lining up with TRBD2. Germline V gene data show CDR1 as SGHNT and CDR2 as YYREEE (reference sequence). J lost 6 bases, V lost 0 bases, and 8 bases had no gene match. This CDR3 is 16 amino acids long. In DNA form, the CDR3 reads TGTGCCAGCAGCTTGGCTAGCGGGGCCCGGGGGGATACGCAGTATTTT. Its translation: CASSLASGARGDTQYF.

CDR3 sequence reads: CASSFWVKGGLGYTF. CDR3 DNA: TGTGCCAGCAGCTTTTGGGTAAAGGGAGGGCTCGGCTACACCTTC. The chain uses TRBV11-2 and TRBJ1-2, with D uncertain. The CDR3 sequence is 15 residues long. Germline V lookup: CDR1 SGHAT, CDR2 FQNNGV. V gave up 3 bases and J gave up 8 bases, with 19 bases separating them. The full variable domain, in which reference TRBV11-2 and TRBJ1-2 provide the parts outside the CDR3, is EAGVAQSPRYKIIEKRQSVAFWCNPISGHATLYWYQQILGQGPKLLIQFQNNGVVDDSQLPKDRFSAERLKGVDSTLKIQPAKLEDSAVYLCASSFWVKGGLGYTFGSGTRLTVV.

This chain uses TRBV28 with TRBJ2-4, with TRBD2 as a possible D gene (5 bases). Germline V gene lookup returns CDR1 MDHEN and CDR2 SYDVKM. V was cut by 5 bases and J by 1 base, with 18 bases left in between. The CDR3 has 17 amino acids. The CDR3 sequence is CASSPSPASLAKNIQYF. CDR3 bases: TGTGCCAGCAGTCCTAGCCCCGCAAGTCTTGCCAAAAACATTCAGTACTTC.

The chain combines TRBV2 with TRBJ2-1; perhaps TRBD1 as D (6 bases). CDR1 is SNHLY, CDR2 FYNNEI, per germline. The CDR3 runs to 15 residues. V was shortened by 6 bases and J by 3 bases, with 15 bases between the two germline ends. The CDR3 protein is CASSTQGSDYNEQFF. Written as DNA, the CDR3 is TGTGCCAGCAGCACACAGGGATCAGACTACAATGAGCAGTTCTTC.

The genes are TRBV7-3 and TRBJ2-2; D uncertain. This CDR3 region has 16 residues. Trimming left V 1 base short and J 1 base short, with 10 bases between. The germline gives CDR1 SGHTA, CDR2 FQGTGA. The CDR3 DNA follows: TGTGCCAGCAGCTTAAATGCGCTAAGGAACACCGGGGAGCTGTTTTTT. Its protein is CASSLNALRNTGELFF.

The chain is built from TRBV2 and TRBJ1-5, with TRBD1 as a possible D gene (5 bases). Germline V gene data show CDR1 as SNHLY and CDR2 as FYNNEI. Trimming shortened V by 8 bases and J by 4 bases, and 15 bases separated the two germline ends. The CDR3 is 14 residues long. The CDR3 region has the DNA TGTGCCAGCGCGTGGGGGAGGGGTAATCAGCCCCAGCATTTT. Protein product: CASAWGRGNQPQHF. Variable domain in full (rest from reference TRBV2 and TRBJ1-5): EPEVTQTPSHQVTQMGQEVILRCVPISNHLYFYWYRQILGQKVEFLVSFYNNEISEKSEIFDDQFSVERPDGSNFTLKIRSTKLEDSAMYFCASAWGRGNQPQHFGDGTRLSIL.

Written as DNA, the CDR3 is TGCAGTGCTAGACACGACAGCGGCTACACCTTC. Its protein product is CSARHDSGYTF. The chain combines TRBV20-1 with TRBJ1-2; tentatively, D is TRBD1 (5 bases). The CDR3 length is 11 residues. CDR1 is DFQATT and CDR2 is SNEGSKA in the germline V gene (reference sequence). The germline V and J ends were trimmed by 2 bases and 8 bases, with 9 bases remaining between them.

The chain is built from TRBV7-9 and TRBJ2-1; weak D call: TRBD2 (6 bases). The CDR3 is 12 amino acids. The ends were cut back, 6 bases at V and 5 bases at J, with 8 bases in the middle. The V gene's germline CDR1 is SEHNR and CDR2 FQNEAQ (reference sequence). CDR3 in amino acids: CASRGGHNEQFF. In nucleotides, the CDR3 is TGTGCCAGCAGGGGGGGTCACAATGAGCAGTTCTTC.

The gene calls are TRBV28 and TRBJ1-4; tentative D call: TRBD1 (6 bases). The length of the CDR3 is 13 residues. Per the germline V gene, CDR1 is MDHEN and CDR2 is SYDVKM. V lost 9 bases, J lost 4 bases, and 12 bases lay in between. The DNA of the CDR3 is TGTGCCAGTTTCACCAGGGGTAATGAAAAACTGTTTTTT. The encoded protein is CASFTRGNEKLFF.

The rearrangement joins TRBV28 to TRBJ2-1; TRBD2 matches at 11 bases. V shed 7 bases and J 2 bases; nucleotides not matched to a gene: 4. The CDR3 totals 15 residues. Germline loops: CDR1 MDHEN, CDR2 SYDVKM. Here the CDR3 DNA reads TGTGCCAGCACTATAGCGGGAGGGGCCTACAATGAGCAGTTCTTC. This sequence encodes CASTIAGGAYNEQFF. The variable domain in full, with the rest retrieved from reference TRBV28 and TRBJ2-1, is DVKVTQSSRYLVKRTGEKVFLECVQDMDHENMFWYRQDPGLGLRLIYFSYDVKMKEKGDIPEGYSVSREKKERFSLILESASTNQTSMYLCASTIAGGAYNEQFFGPGTRLTVL.

The chain has TRBV19 and TRBJ1-1, with no clear D. With 3 bases removed from V and 0 bases from J, the gap between germline ends came to 17 bases. CDR1 and CDR2 from the germline V gene are LNHDA and SQIVND (reference sequence). The length of the CDR3 is 17 residues. In DNA, the CDR3 is TGTGCCAGTAGTATCCGGCCAGGTTCCTCCATGAACACTGAAGCTTTCTTT. Residues: CASSIRPGSSMNTEAFF.

Of note for this clone: Compared with germline, one end of the junction differs, possibly owing to a read error. The genes are TRBV5-6 and TRBJ2-5; 7 bases match TRBD1. The CDR3 totals 13 residues. Germline CDR1 and CDR2: SGHDT and YYEEEE. In DNA form, the CDR3 reads TGTGCCGGCAGCTTTGACAGGGCTGAGACCCAGTACTTC. Translation: CAGSFDRAETQYF.

The CDR3 region has the DNA TGTGCCAGCAGTTTATCTGTCGGAGCTGGAAACACCATATATTTT. Translation: CASSLSVGAGNTIYF. The chain carries TRBV28 and TRBJ1-3, with no clear D. Germline CDR1 MDHEN, CDR2 SYDVKM. Trimming took off 1 base at V and 2 bases at J, with 9 bases between the two ends. There are 15 residues in the CDR3.

The chain joins TRBV24-1 to TRBJ1-5; D might be TRBD1 (5 bases). CDR3 length: 13 amino acids. The ends were cut back, 5 bases at V and 9 bases at J, with 13 bases in the middle. Per the germline V gene, CDR1 is KGHDR and CDR2 is SFDVKD. The CDR3 nucleotides read TGTGCCACCAGTGGCAGGGCCCAAGGGCCCCAGCATTTT. This gives the protein CATSGRAQGPQHF.

The chain joins TRBV28 to TRBJ1-5; D might be TRBD1 (5 bases). The CDR3 has 16 amino acids. The germline V gene has CDR1 MDHEN and CDR2 SYDVKM. Trimming took 8 bases from V and 6 from J, leaving 23 bases between them. In DNA, the CDR3 is TGTGCCAGCTCAACGACGAGCGGGGGATGGTTTCAGCCCCAGCATTTT. The encoded protein is CASSTTSGGWFQPQHF.

This sequence joins TRBV10-3 and TRBJ1-1; D ambiguous. Germline CDR1 ENHRY, CDR2 SYGVKD. V lost 7 bases to trimming and J lost 4 bases, with 16 bases between them. The CDR3 consists of 14 residues. As DNA, the CDR3 is TGTGCCATCACCGAACGGGGTGGCAGCACTGAAGCTTTCTTT. The encoded protein is CAITERGGSTEAFF.

This clone was detected only a few times. V and J are TRBV10-3 and TRBJ1-5; a possible D gene is TRBD1 (5 bases). The CDR3 sequence is 13 residues long. In germline, CDR1 is ENHRY, CDR2 SYGVKD. V lost 6 bases and J lost 1, with 7 bases in between. CDR3 region: CAISRQSNQPQHF. The CDR3 bases are TGTGCCATCAGCCGACAGAGCAATCAGCCCCAGCATTTT.

The chain has TRBV5-1 and TRBJ1-1; D might be TRBD1 (6 bases). In germline, CDR1 is SGHRS, CDR2 YFSETQ. The CDR3 runs 18 residues. Trimming removed 4 bases at V and 0 bases at J, with 22 bases between. The CDR3 loop is CASSLRSRGGGMNTEAFF. CDR3 sequence (DNA): TGCGCCAGCAGCCTGCGGAGCAGGGGCGGTGGGATGAACACTGAAGCTTTCTTT.

The rearrangement uses TRBV7-3 and TRBJ1-1, with unresolved D. The V gene lost 3 bases and the J gene lost 1 base, with 6 bases spanning the gap. Germline assignment: CDR1 SGHTA and CDR2 FQGTGA. CDR3 size: 13 residues. DNA of the CDR3: TGTGCCAGCAGCTTTTCCAGGAACACTGAAGCTTTCTTT. Protein: CASSFSRNTEAFF. Using reference TRBV7-3 and TRBJ1-1 for the parts outside the CDR3, the full variable domain is GAGVSQTPSNKVTEKGKYVELRCDPISGHTALYWYRQSLGQGPEFLIYFQGTGAADDSGLPNDRFFAVRPEGSVSTLKIQRTERGDSAVYLCASSFSRNTEAFFGQGTRLTVV.